Each of the 20 T cell receptor beta chains below was sequenced from the same sample in a study of glioma-infiltrating T cells. TCR alpha and beta CDR3 regions were amplified from RNA using iRepertoire nested multiplex PCR. TCRdb re-called the multiplex PCR reads through MiXCR, storing one row per CDR3 protein. The table records approximately 90,000 distinct CDR3 sequences, about a quarter of them present only once. Sequencing input: glioma tissue, nonneoplastic brain tissue, or PBMCs (not recorded which). Receptors originate from a human donor with low-grade glioma or glioblastoma, undergoing nonglioma brain surgery, or in good health (not recorded which).

This rearrangement joins TRBV7-2 to TRBJ1-1, with 7 nucleotides matching TRBD1. Germline V gives CDR1 SGHTA, CDR2 FQGNSA. This CDR3 has 15 residues. V was clipped by 4 bases and J by 1 base; unmatched bases: 6. CDR3 sequence reads: CASSWMGQTNTEAFF. The CDR3 nucleotides read TGTGCCAGCAGCTGGATGGGACAGACGAACACTGAAGCTTTCTTT.

This clonotype was seen a single time. The J gene is TRBJ1-1, the V gene TRBV2, with D hard to call. The CDR3 length is 14 residues. Trimming stripped 2 bases from V and 1 base from J, with 8 bases between. Germline CDR1 SNHLY, CDR2 FYNNEI. The CDR3 here is CASSEQASNTEAFF. The DNA for the CDR3 is TGTGCCAGCAGTGAACAGGCTTCGAACACTGAAGCTTTCTTT.

This chain links TRBV11-2 with TRBJ1-5; D is possibly TRBD1 (5 bases). The CDR3 loop spans 15 amino acids. Germline lookup yields CDR1 SGHAT and CDR2 FQNNGV. Trimming shortened V by 1 base and J by 2 bases, and 9 bases separated the two germline ends. The CDR3 protein is CASSLVGGGNQPQHF. The CDR3 DNA reads as TGTGCCAGCAGCTTAGTCGGGGGTGGCAATCAGCCCCAGCATTTT.

This clonotype has at least ten counts. The J gene is TRBJ1-2, the V gene TRBV3-1; 8 bases align to TRBD1. The CDR3 contains 13 residues. CDR1 LGHDT and CDR2 YNNKEL come from the germline V gene (reference sequence). J gave up 4 bases and V 5 bases, and 3 bases lay outside the gene matches. CDR3 nucleotide sequence: TGTGCCAGCAGCTTAGGGACAGGCTATGGCTACACCTTC. It is translated as CASSLGTGYGYTF.

This clonotype was observed at least ten times. The chain uses TRBV28 and TRBJ1-5, with D possibly matching TRBD1 (5 bases). The V end was cut by 4 bases, the J end by 2 bases, with 12 bases between. The germline CDR1 and CDR2 sequences are MDHEN and SYDVKM. The CDR3 covers 15 residues. DNA for the CDR3: TGTGCCAGCAGTTCATTGACCAGGGGCAATCAGCCCCAGCATTTT. Translation gives CASSSLTRGNQPQHF.

Comment on this clonotype: One end of the junction is discordant with germline, which a read error may explain. V and J are TRBV5-1 and TRBJ2-1; 12 bases align to TRBD2. The CDR3 is made up of 14 amino acids. The germline CDR1 and CDR2 sequences are SGHRS and YFSETQ. The chain's CDR3 is CASRVGTSGRKQLF. CDR3 nucleotides: TGCGCCAGCAGGGTTGGCACTAGCGGGAGGAAGCAGCTCTTC. The variable domain in full, with the rest retrieved from reference TRBV5-1 and TRBJ2-1, is KAGVTQTPRYLIKTRGQQVTLSCSPISGHRSVSWYQQTPGQGLQFLFEYFSETQRNKGNFPGRFSGRQFSNSRSEMNVSTLELGDSALYLCASRVGTSGRKQLFGPGTRLTVL.

This clonotype appeared a few times. This chain joins TRBV12-3 or TRBV12-4 and TRBJ1-2; D remains unclear. Trimming took 4 bases from V and 3 from J, leaving 6 bases between them. The CDR3 runs 12 residues. The CDR3 DNA reads as TGTGCCAGCAGTTCTGAGGACTATGGCTACACCTTC. Translated: CASSSEDYGYTF.

This clonotype was recorded once. This chain uses TRBV12-3 or TRBV12-4 with TRBJ2-3, with 7 bases lining up with TRBD2. After removal of 6 bases from V and 5 bases from J, the junction contained 5 bases not matched to a gene. The CDR3 sequence is 13 residues long. The CDR3 bases are TGTGCCAGCAGGGGGACTATCGGAGATACGCAGTATTTT. Its protein is CASRGTIGDTQYF.

This clonotype was counted ten times or more. The CDR3 DNA follows: TGTGCCAGCAGCCGTCGGGTAAGCTCCTACAATGAGCAGTTCTTC. Translating gives CASSRRVSSYNEQFF. V gene TRBV5-4 combines with J gene TRBJ2-1; D is undetermined. CDR3 length: 15 amino acids. Germline V gene data show CDR1 as SGHNT and CDR2 as YYREEE (reference sequence). Trimming shortened V by 4 bases and J by 0 bases, and 11 bases separated the two germline ends.

This clonotype showed up many times. V gene TRBV4-2 combines with J gene TRBJ1-1, with 7 bases fitting TRBD1. Unmatched junction bases numbered 13, after V lost 0 bases and J lost 0 bases. The germline V gene encodes CDR1 LGHNA and CDR2 YNFKEQ. The CDR3 totals 19 residues. The CDR3: CASSQDANRQGGMNTEAFF. As DNA, the CDR3 is TGTGCCAGCAGCCAAGATGCGAATCGACAGGGAGGCATGAACACTGAAGCTTTCTTT.

This clonotype has more than one count but fewer than ten. The chain has TRBV7-2 and TRBJ2-5, with a weak D call TRBD2 (5 bases). With 5 bases removed from V and 2 bases from J, the gap between germline ends came to 12 bases. CDR1 is SGHTA, CDR2 FQGNSA, per germline. The CDR3 spans 14 residues. CDR3 DNA sequence: TGTGCCAGCAGCCCTAATCGCGGGCAAGAGACCCAGTACTTC. The encoded protein is CASSPNRGQETQYF.

There are many counts of this clonotype. CDR3 DNA: TGTGCCAGCAGAAGACTGACAGGAAGCGAAGCTTTCTTT. Translating it yields CASRRLTGSEAFF. The chain recombines TRBV6-1 with TRBJ1-1; tentatively, D is TRBD1 (6 bases). The CDR3 consists of 13 residues. V was pared by 6 bases and J by 8 bases, with 16 bases between. Germline V CDR1 and CDR2: MNHNS, SASEGT.

This clonotype was recorded a few times. This chain joins TRBV5-1 and TRBJ1-2, with D maybe TRBD1 (6 bases). CDR1 and CDR2 from the germline V gene are SGHRS and YFSETQ. Trimming removed 4 bases at V and 4 bases at J, with 11 bases between. The length of the CDR3 is 13 residues. CDR3 coding DNA: TGCGCCAGCAGCACCGGACAGTTCTATGGCTACACCTTC. Its translation is CASSTGQFYGYTF.

In regard to this clonotype: A much larger clone lies one base from this, so it may be a read error. This CDR3 fails to terminate in the conserved phenylalanine or tryptophan, so it likely reflects a read error. The V and J genes are TRBV10-3 and TRBJ1-2, with D perhaps TRBD1 (6 bases). Between the trimmed V and J ends, which lost 6 bases and 11 bases, there was a span of 16 bases. The length of the CDR3 is 12 residues. CDR1 is ENHRY and CDR2 is SYGVKD in the germline V gene. CDR3 bases: TGTGCCATCAGATCGGGGGCGGAGGAATACACCCTC. As protein: CAIRSGAEEYTL.

This clonotype showed up just once. V usage is TRBV29-1 and J usage is TRBJ2-2; D might be TRBD2 (6 bases). V was clipped by 3 bases and J by 6 bases, with 17 bases between them. Germline V gene data show CDR1 as SQVTM and CDR2 as ANQGSEA. This CDR3 region has 15 residues. CDR3 sequence: CSVDTGRRGPGELFF. The CDR3 DNA is TGCAGCGTTGATACTGGGAGGAGAGGTCCCGGGGAGCTGTTTTTT.

The rearrangement joins TRBV11-2 to TRBJ2-5; 7 bases align to TRBD1. V was pared by 3 bases and J by 3 bases, with 7 bases of the junction left unmatched. The CDR3 runs to 15 residues. The germline V gene encodes CDR1 SGHAT and CDR2 FQNNGV. The CDR3 sequence: CASSLAGTEKETQYF. The CDR3 DNA is TGTGCCAGCAGCTTGGCCGGGACAGAGAAAGAGACCCAGTACTTC.

The CDR3 region is CSDYRDTGELFF. The CDR3 DNA follows: TGCAGCGACTACAGGGACACCGGGGAGCTGTTTTTT. V and J are TRBV29-1 and TRBJ2-2, with D tentatively TRBD1 (6 bases). The CDR3 spans 12 residues. Trimming shortened V by 7 bases and J by 3 bases, and 9 bases separated the two germline ends. The germline V gene encodes CDR1 SQVTM and CDR2 ANQGSEA.

V gene TRBV4-2 combines with J gene TRBJ2-4; D possibly matches TRBD1 or TRBD2 (5 bases each). The germline V gene has CDR1 LGHNA and CDR2 YNFKEQ. This CDR3 contains 15 residues. Trimming cost V 4 bases and J 3 bases, with 13 bases left between them. In nucleotides, the CDR3 is TGTGCCAGCAGCCCGACCGGGGCGGTCAAAAACATTCAGTACTTC. Translated: CASSPTGAVKNIQYF.

The J gene is TRBJ1-1, the V gene TRBV5-1; no definite D call. CDR1 and CDR2 (germline): SGHRS, YFSETQ. The CDR3 is made up of 13 amino acids. Trimming pared 4 bases from V and 5 bases from J, leaving 12 bases between. The CDR3 reads CASSRTLGTEAFF. CDR3 sequence (DNA): TGCGCCAGCAGCCGGACTCTGGGGACTGAAGCTTTCTTT.

The V call is TRBV7-7, the J call TRBJ2-2, with D uncertain. The germline V gene encodes CDR1 SSHAT and CDR2 FNYEAQ (reference sequence). The V end was cut by 4 bases, the J end by 7 bases, with 7 bases between. There are 12 residues in the CDR3. The CDR3 region has the DNA TGTGCCAGCAGCTCCCCTGGCGGGGAGCTGTTTTTT. It codes for CASSSPGGELFF.